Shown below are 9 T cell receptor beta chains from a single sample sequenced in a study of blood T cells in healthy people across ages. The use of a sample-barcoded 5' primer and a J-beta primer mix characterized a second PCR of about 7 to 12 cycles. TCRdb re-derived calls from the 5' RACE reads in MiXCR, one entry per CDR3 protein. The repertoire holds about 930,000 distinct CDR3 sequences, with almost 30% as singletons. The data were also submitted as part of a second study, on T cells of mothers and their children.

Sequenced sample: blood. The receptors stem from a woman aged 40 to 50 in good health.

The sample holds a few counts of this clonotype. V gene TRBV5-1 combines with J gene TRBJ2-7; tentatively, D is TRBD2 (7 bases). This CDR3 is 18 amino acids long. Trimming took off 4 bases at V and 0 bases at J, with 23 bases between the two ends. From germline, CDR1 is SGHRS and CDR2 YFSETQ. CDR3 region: CASSRRGGGASNSYEQYF. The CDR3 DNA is TGCGCCAGCAGCCGACGCGGAGGGGGGGCCTCAAACTCCTACGAGCAGTACTTC.

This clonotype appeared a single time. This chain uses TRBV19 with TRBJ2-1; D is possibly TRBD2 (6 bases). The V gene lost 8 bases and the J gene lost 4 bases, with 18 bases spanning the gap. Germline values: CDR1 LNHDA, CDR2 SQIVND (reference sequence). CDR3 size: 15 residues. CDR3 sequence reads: CASQTTAGLYNEQFF. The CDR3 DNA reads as TGTGCCAGTCAAACGACAGCGGGCCTATACAATGAGCAGTTCTTC.

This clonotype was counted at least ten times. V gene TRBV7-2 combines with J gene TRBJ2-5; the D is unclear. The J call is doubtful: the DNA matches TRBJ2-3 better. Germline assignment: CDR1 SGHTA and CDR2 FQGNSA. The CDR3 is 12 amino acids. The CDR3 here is CASSRPGGTQYF. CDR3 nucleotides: TGTGCCAGCAGCCGACCGGGCGGTACGCAGTATTTT.

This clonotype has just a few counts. The CDR3 sequence: CASSQGLAGTSSYNEQFF. CDR3 nucleotides: TGCGCCAGCAGCCAAGGACTAGCGGGGACCAGCTCCTACAATGAGCAGTTCTTC. V is TRBV4-3 and J is TRBJ2-1; 11 bases line up with TRBD2. Per the germline V gene, CDR1 is LGHNA and CDR2 is YSLEER. This CDR3 has 18 amino acids. The trim removed 1 base at V and 0 bases at J, leaving 5 bases unmatched.

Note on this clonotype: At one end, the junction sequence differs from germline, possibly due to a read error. In DNA, the CDR3 is TGTGCCAGCAGTATATCGCCCACGAGGGGAAATTCACCCCTCCACTTT. This gives the protein CASSISPTRGNSPLHF. This sequence joins TRBV27 and TRBJ1-6, with a possible D match to TRBD1 (5 bases). In germline, CDR1 is MNHEY, CDR2 SMNVEV (reference sequence). The CDR3 runs 16 residues.

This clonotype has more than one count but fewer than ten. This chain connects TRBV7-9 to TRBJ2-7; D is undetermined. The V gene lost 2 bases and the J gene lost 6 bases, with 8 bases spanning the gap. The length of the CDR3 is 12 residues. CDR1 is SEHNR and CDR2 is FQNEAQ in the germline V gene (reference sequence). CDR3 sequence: CASSLLVSEQYF. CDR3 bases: TGTGCCAGCAGCTTACTAGTCTCCGAGCAGTACTTC.

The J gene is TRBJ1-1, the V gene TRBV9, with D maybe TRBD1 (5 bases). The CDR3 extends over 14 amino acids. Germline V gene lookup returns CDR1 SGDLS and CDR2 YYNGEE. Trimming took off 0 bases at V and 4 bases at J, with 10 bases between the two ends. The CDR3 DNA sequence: TGTGCCAGCAGCGTAGTTGGGGACGCCACTGAAGCTTTCTTT. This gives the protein CASSVVGDATEAFF.

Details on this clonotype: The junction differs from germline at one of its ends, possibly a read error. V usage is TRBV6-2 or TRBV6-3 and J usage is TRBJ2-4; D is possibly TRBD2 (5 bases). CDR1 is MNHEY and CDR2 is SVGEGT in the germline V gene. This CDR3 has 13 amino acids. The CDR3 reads CASSHRTGNTQYF. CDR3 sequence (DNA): TGTGCCAGCAGTCATCGGACGGGAAACACTCAGTACTTC.

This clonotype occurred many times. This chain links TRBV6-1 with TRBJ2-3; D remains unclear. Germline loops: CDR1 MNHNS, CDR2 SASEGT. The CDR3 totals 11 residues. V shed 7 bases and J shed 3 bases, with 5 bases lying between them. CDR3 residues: CASKVTDTQYF. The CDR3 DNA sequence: TGTGCCAGCAAAGTGACAGATACGCAGTATTTT.